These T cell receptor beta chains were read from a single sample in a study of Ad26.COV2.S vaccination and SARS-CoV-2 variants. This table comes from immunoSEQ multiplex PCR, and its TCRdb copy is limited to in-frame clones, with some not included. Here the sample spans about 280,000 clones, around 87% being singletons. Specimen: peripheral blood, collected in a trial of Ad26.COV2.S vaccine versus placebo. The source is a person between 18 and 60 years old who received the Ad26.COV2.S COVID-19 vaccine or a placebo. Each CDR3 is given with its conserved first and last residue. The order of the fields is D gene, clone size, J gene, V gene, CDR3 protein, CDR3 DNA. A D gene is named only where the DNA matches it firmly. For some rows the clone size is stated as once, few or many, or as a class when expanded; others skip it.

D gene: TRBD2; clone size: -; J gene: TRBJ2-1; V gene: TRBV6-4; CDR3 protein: CASSADGLAGGEQFF; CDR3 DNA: TGTGCCAGCAGTGCCGATGGACTAGCGGGAGGAGAGCAGTTCTTC
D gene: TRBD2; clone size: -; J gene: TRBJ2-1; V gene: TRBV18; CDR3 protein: CASSPPLAGVFIWPYNEQFF; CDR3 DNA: TGTGCCAGCTCACCACCGTTAGCGGGAGTTTTTATTTGGCCCTACAATGAGCAGTTCTTC
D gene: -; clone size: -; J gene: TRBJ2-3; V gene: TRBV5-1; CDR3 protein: CASSLGTASSTDTQYF; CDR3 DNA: TGCGCCAGCAGCCTGGGGACTGCCTCTAGCACAGATACGCAGTATTTT
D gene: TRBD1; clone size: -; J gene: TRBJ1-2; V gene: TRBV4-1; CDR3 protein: CASSQPGTVYGYTF; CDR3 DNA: TGCGCCAGCAGCCAACCGGGGACAGTCTATGGCTACACCTTC
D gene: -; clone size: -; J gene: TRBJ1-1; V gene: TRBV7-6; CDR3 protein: CASSLDEGTNTEAFF; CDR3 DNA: TGTGCCAGCAGCTTAGATGAAGGGACGAACACTGAAGCTTTCTTT
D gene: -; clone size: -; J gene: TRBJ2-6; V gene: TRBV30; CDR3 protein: CAWNPLGVSSGANVLTF; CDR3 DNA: TGTGCCTGGAACCCCCTGGGTGTCAGCTCTGGGGCCAACGTCCTGACTTTC
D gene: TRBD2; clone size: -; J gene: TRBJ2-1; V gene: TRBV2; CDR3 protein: CASSTSGTYNEQFF; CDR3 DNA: TGTGCCAGCAGTACTAGCGGGACCTACAATGAGCAGTTCTTC
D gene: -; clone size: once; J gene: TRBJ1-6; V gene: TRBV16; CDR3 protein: CASSQSSLNNSPLHF; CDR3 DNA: TGTGCCAGCAGCCAATCATCGCTTAATAATTCACCCCTCCACTTT
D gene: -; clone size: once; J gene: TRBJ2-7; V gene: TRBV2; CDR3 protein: CASSERSGQGGSEQYF; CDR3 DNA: TGTGCCAGCAGTGAAAGGTCGGGGCAGGGGGGATCCGAGCAGTACTTC
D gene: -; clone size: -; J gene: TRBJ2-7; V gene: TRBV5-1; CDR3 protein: CASSLEGQGLSYEQYF; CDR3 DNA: TGCGCCAGCAGCTTGGAGGGTCAGGGCCTCTCCTACGAGCAGTACTTC
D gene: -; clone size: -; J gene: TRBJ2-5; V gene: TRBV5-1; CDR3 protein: CASSLAGQGETQYF; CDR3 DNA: TGCGCCAGCAGCTTAGCGGGCCAAGGGGAGACCCAGTACTTC
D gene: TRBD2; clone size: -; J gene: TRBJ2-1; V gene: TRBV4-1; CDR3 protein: CASSQVKVLAEDNEQFF; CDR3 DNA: TGCGCCAGCAGCCAAGTTAAAGTACTAGCGGAGGACAATGAGCAGTTCTTC
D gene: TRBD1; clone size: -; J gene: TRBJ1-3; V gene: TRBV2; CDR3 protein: CASSQTGAGQSTIYF; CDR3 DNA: TGTGCCAGCAGCCAAACAGGGGCGGGACAGAGCACCATATATTTT
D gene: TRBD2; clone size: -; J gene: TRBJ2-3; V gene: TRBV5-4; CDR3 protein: CASSPMTSGRAGNTDTQYF; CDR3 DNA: TGTGCCAGCAGCCCCATGACTAGCGGGAGGGCAGGGAACACAGATACGCAGTATTTT
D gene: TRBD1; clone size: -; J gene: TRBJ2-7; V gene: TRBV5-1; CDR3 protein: CASNHGQGAYEQYF; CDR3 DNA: TGCGCCAGCAACCATGGACAGGGGGCCTACGAGCAGTACTTC
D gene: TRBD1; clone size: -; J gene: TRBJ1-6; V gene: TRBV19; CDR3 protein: CASSMGQALSNSPLHF; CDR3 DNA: TGTGCCAGTAGTATGGGACAGGCGCTTTCTAATTCACCCCTCCACTTT
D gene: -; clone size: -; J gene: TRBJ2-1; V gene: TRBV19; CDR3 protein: CASSLQGFGYNEQFF; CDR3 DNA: TGTGCCAGTAGTTTACAGGGATTCGGCTACAATGAGCAGTTCTTC
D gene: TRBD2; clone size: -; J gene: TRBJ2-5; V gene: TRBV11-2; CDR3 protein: CASSTQSGLAGGAETQYF; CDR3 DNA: TGTGCCAGCAGCACCCAATCAGGACTAGCGGGGGGGGCAGAGACCCAGTACTTC
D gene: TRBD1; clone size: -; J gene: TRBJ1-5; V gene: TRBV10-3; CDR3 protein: CAISGGGTGHSNQPQHF; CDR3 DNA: TGTGCCATCAGTGGGGGGGGGACAGGGCATAGCAATCAGCCCCAGCATTTT
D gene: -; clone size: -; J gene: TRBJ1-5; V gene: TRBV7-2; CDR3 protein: CASSLGGGARNQPQHF; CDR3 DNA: TGTGCCAGCAGCTTAGGGGGCGGGGCGCGCAATCAGCCCCAGCATTTT
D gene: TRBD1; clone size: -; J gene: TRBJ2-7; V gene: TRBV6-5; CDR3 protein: CATRQGPYEQYF; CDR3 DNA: TGTGCCACCAGACAGGGCCCCTACGAGCAGTACTTC
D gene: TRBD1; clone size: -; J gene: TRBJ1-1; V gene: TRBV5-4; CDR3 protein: CASSIRQGTEAFF; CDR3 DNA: TGTGCCAGCAGCATTAGACAGGGCACTGAAGCTTTCTTT
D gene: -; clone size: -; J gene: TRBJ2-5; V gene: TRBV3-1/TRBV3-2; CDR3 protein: CASSQDLGSGLVRETQYF; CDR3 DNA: TGTGCCAGCAGCCAAGATTTAGGGTCCGGACTGGTCCGGGAGACCCAGTACTTC
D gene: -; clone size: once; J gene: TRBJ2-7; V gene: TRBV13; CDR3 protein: CASSYPGWGGSYEQYF; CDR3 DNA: TGTGCCAGCAGCTACCCGGGGTGGGGTGGCTCCTACGAGCAGTACTTC
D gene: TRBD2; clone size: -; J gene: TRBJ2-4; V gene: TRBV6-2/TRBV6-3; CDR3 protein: CASSDPGLAGGRGNIQYF; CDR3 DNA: TGTGCCAGCAGTGACCCGGGACTAGCGGGAGGGCGTGGAAACATTCAGTACTTC
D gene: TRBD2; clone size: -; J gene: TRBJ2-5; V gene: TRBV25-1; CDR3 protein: CASSRPGGIQETQYF; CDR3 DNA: TGTGCCAGCAGTCGCCCGGGGGGAATCCAAGAGACCCAGTACTTC
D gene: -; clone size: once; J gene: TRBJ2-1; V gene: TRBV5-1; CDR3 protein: CASSLMVGGSYNEQFF; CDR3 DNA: TGCGCCAGCAGCTTGATGGTGGGAGGCTCCTACAATGAGCAGTTCTTC
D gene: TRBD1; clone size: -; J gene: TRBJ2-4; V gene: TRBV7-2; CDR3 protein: CASSSLTGENIQYF; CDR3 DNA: TGTGCCAGCAGCTCCCTGACAGGGGAAAACATTCAGTACTTC
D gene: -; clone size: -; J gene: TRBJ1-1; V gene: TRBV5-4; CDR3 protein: CASSLDLATNEAFF; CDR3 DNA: TGTGCCAGCAGCTTGGATCTAGCTACTAATGAAGCTTTCTTT
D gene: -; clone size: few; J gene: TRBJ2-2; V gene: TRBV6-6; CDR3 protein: CASSPPTGELFF; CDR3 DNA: TGTGCCAGCAGTCCCCCTACCGGGGAGCTGTTTTTT
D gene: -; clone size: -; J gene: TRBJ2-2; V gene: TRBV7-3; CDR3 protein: CASSLIAGASNGELFF; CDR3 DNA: TGTGCCAGCAGCTTAATCGCGGGGGCGAGCAACGGGGAGCTGTTTTTT
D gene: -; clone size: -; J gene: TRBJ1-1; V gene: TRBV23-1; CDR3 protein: CASTSPRTPNTEAFF; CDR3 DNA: TGCGCCAGCACCTCCCCTAGGACACCTAACACTGAAGCTTTCTTT
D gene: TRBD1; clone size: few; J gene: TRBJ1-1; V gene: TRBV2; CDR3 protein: CASRGDRAVEAFF; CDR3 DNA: TGTGCCAGCAGGGGGGACAGGGCCGTTGAAGCTTTCTTT
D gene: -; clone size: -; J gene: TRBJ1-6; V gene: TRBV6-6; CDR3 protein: CASSPRGGGFDNSPLHF; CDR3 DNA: TGTGCCAGCAGTCCCCGCGGGGGGGGGTTCGATAATTCACCCCTCCACTTT
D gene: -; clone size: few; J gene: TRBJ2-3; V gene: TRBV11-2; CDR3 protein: CASSAGRWEGQYF; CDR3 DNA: TGTGCCAGCAGCGCGGGACGTTGGGAAGGGCAGTATTTT
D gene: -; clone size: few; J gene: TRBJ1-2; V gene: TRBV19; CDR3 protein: CASSHIGSNYGYTF; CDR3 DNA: TGTGCCAGTAGCCACATCGGGTCGAACTATGGCTACACCTTC
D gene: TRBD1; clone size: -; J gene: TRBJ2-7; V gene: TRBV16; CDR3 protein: CASSQSAGGNEQYF; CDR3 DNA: TGTGCCAGCAGCCAATCTGCAGGGGGTAACGAGCAGTACTTC
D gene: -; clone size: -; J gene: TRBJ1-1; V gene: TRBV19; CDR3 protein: CASSSQELRTEAFF; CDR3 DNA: TGTGCCAGTAGTAGTCAGGAGTTGCGGACTGAAGCTTTCTTT
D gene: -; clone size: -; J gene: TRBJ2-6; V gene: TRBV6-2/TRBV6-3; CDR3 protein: CASSYDGDSGANVLTF; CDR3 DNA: TGTGCCAGCAGTTACGACGGGGACTCTGGGGCCAACGTCCTGACTTTC
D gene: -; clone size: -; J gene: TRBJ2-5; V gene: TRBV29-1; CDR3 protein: CSVEEETQYF; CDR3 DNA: TGCAGCGTTGAAGAAGAGACCCAGTACTTC
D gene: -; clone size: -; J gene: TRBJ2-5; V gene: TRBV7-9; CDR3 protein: CASSPGRNQETQYF; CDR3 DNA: TGTGCCAGCAGCCCGGGACGGAACCAAGAGACCCAGTACTTC
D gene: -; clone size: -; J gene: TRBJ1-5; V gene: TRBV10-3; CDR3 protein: CAISESQSITSNQPQHF; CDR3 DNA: TGTGCCATCAGTGAGTCCCAGAGTATCACCAGCAATCAGCCCCAGCATTTT
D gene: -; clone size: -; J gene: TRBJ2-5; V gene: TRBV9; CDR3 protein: CASSVNQETQYF; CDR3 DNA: TGTGCCAGCAGCGTCAATCAGGAGACCCAGTACTTC
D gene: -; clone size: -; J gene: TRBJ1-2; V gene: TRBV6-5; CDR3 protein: CASTHLGSLYGYTF; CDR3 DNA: TGTGCCAGCACCCACCTGGGGTCCCTCTATGGCTACACCTTC
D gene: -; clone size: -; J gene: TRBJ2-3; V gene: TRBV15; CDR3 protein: CATSLGGSDTQYF; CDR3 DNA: TGTGCCACCAGCCTAGGGGGGTCAGATACGCAGTATTTT
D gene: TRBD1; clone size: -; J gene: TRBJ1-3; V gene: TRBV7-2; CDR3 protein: CASLGTGTGGNTIYF; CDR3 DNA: TGTGCCAGCTTGGGGACAGGGACGGGTGGAAACACCATATATTTT
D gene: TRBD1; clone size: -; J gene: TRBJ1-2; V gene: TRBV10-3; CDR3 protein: CAISDARDRGLGYTF; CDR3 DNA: TGTGCCATCAGTGATGCCCGGGACAGGGGGCTTGGCTACACCTTC
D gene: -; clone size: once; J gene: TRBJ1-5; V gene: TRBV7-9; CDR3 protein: CASSLARGTSNQPQHF; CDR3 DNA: TGTGCCAGCAGCTTAGCGCGGGGAACTAGCAATCAGCCCCAGCATTTT